The entry that follows covers one T cell receptor (beta chain) sequence. Its antigen is unknown. The data were obtained in a study of cytomegalovirus exposure and HLA in healthy donors. Study-level information: Earlier, 100 million to 130 million unique TCR beta sequences were recovered from around 180 million T cells by an analysis. The study's findings and limits: The classifier reportedly diagnosed cytomegalovirus status with high sensitivity and specificity. A list of about 180 TCR beta chains associated with cytomegalovirus was given.

Primers for the PCR totalled 60 Vbeta and 13 Jbeta. Measured with immunoSEQ multiplex PCR; TCRdb has only the in-frame clones, and not every one. The sample has 300,000 or so clones, 80% to 90% seen once. Germline assignment: CDR1 SGHDN and CDR2 FVKESK. V was pared by 7 bases and J by 8 bases, with 7 bases of the junction left unmatched. This CDR3 comprises 13 residues. The receptor comes from a middle-aged woman in good health and CMV-seropositive. The V and J genes are TRBV14 and TRBJ2-1, with 8 nucleotides matching TRBD1. Material for sequencing was PBMCs. The CDR3 DNA sequence: TGTGCCAGCACCTCACAGGGGGTCGATGAGCAGTTCTTC. This gives the protein CASTSQGVDEQFF.